This entry lists 4 T cell receptor beta chains sequenced from one sample in a study of spatial heterogeneity in lung cancer. From the 5' RACE reads, TCRdb called clonotypes with MiXCR, one entry per CDR3 protein. The table records 30,000 to 45,000 distinct CDR3 sequences, approximately 7.2% of them present only once. Time point reported: sample taken at primary tumor resection. This sample comprised PBMCs, obtained at surgery. The receptors originated from a female donor with early-stage non-small cell lung cancer.

This clonotype was observed a handful of times. This chain uses TRBV9 with TRBJ2-1; D remains ambiguous. The CDR3 is made up of 15 amino acids. V dropped 0 bases and J dropped 2 bases, with 9 bases sitting between them. The germline CDR1 and CDR2 sequences are SGDLS and YYNGEE. The CDR3 protein is CASSVGVTAYNEQFF. The CDR3 DNA follows: TGTGCCAGCAGCGTAGGTGTTACCGCCTACAATGAGCAGTTCTTC.

This clonotype is medium-sized (0.01 to 0.1%) by share. The gene calls are TRBV6-1 and TRBJ2-3; tentatively, D is TRBD1 (5 bases). Between the trimmed V and J ends, which lost 7 bases and 7 bases, there was a span of 9 bases. Germline values: CDR1 MNHNS, CDR2 SASEGT. The CDR3 has 11 residues. CDR3 region: CASTRANTQYF. In nucleotides, the CDR3 is TGTGCCAGCACCAGGGCTAATACGCAGTATTTT.

This clonotype was detected only once. This may stem from a read error, because a much larger clone lies one nucleotide away. The chain has TRBV30 and TRBJ2-3, with no clear D. Per the germline V gene, CDR1 is GTSNPN and CDR2 is SVGIG (reference sequence). The CDR3 loop spans 15 amino acids. V was clipped by 3 bases and J by 6 bases, with 19 bases between them. The CDR3 protein is CAWRPRAASPDTQYF. CDR3 DNA: TGTGCCTGGAGGCCTAGGGCCGCCTCGCCGGATACGCAGTATTTT. The variable domain in full, completed from reference TRBV30 and TRBJ2-3, reads SQTIHQWPATLVQPVGSPLSLECTVEGTSNPNLYWYRQAAGRGLQLLFYSVGIGQISSEVPQNLSASRPQDRQFILSSKKLLLSDSGFYLCAWRPRAASPDTQYFGPGTRLTVL.

Only a few counts were recorded for this clonotype. The V gene is TRBV6-6, the J gene TRBJ2-6; possibly TRBD1 for D (5 bases). Germline CDR1 MNHNY, CDR2 SVGAGI (reference sequence). The CDR3 spans 15 residues. Trimming left V 4 bases short and J 4 bases short, with 11 bases between. This CDR3 is CASSWAGLGANVLTF. CDR3 coding DNA: TGTGCCAGCAGTTGGGCAGGGTTGGGGGCCAACGTCCTGACTTTC.